These 24 T cell receptor beta chains were sequenced from one sample in a study of shared clonotypes between healthy human individuals. Sequencing used immunoSEQ multiplex PCR; TCRdb keeps in-frame clones, though not all of them. Here the sample spans roughly 2,500,000 clones, more than 85% being singletons. The sequencing sample was made of naive CD4+ T cells from PBMCs. Subset given: CD45RA+ positively selected. The origin of the receptors is a man aged 18 to 30 in good health. Some clones in this sample may be carry-over from other donors' samples.

The chain carries TRBV6-6 and TRBJ2-1; TRBD1 might be the D (5 bases). Germline CDR1 reads MNHNY; CDR2 reads SVGAGI (reference sequence). V was pared by 7 bases and J by 5 bases, with 18 bases between. This CDR3 has 15 residues. The CDR3 nucleotides are TGTGCCAGCACCCCCCCTTGGCCAGGGCACAATGAGCAGTTCTTC. Protein product: CASTPPWPGHNEQFF.

A remark on this clone: A read error may account for a junction end that differs from germline. V is TRBV5-1 and J is TRBJ1-1; D is undetermined. This CDR3 has 14 residues. Germline CDR1 is SGHRS and CDR2 is YFSETQ. CDR3 DNA sequence: TGCGCCAGCGGCTTGGGTTCCGGGATCACTGAAGCTTTCTTT. Its protein is CASGLGSGITEAFF. Drawing the rest from reference TRBV5-1 and TRBJ1-1, the complete variable domain is KAGVTQTPRYLIKTRGQQVTLSCSPISGHRSVSWYQQTPGQGLQFLFEYFSETQRNKGNFPGRFSGRQFSNSRSEMNVSTLELGDSALYLCASGLGSGITEAFFGQGTRLTVV.

The count of this clone is one. The J gene is TRBJ2-7, the V gene TRBV2, with D perhaps matching TRBD2 (6 bases). V was pared by 7 bases and J by 0 bases, with 10 bases between. This CDR3 is 13 amino acids long. Looked up from germline, CDR1 is SNHLY and CDR2 is FYNNEI. The CDR3 loop is CASTRESSYEQYF. The CDR3 bases are TGTGCCAGCACCCGGGAGAGCTCCTACGAGCAGTACTTC.

V usage is TRBV28 and J usage is TRBJ1-2; a weak D match, TRBD1 (5 bases). The CDR3 runs 15 residues. The V gene's germline CDR1 is MDHEN and CDR2 SYDVKM. V was pared by 4 bases and J by 1 base, with 13 bases between. CDR3 region: CASSSPPRDNYGYTF. The CDR3 DNA sequence: TGTGCCAGCAGTTCTCCCCCCAGGGATAACTATGGCTACACCTTC.

This chain joins TRBV5-1 and TRBJ2-7, with a possible D match to TRBD2 (6 bases). V dropped 4 bases and J dropped 5 bases, with 16 bases sitting between them. The V gene's germline CDR1 is SGHRS and CDR2 YFSETQ. This CDR3 is built from 14 residues. CDR3 in amino acids: CASSNRPLAHEQYF. The CDR3 nucleotides are TGCGCCAGCAGCAACCGCCCGCTAGCGCACGAGCAGTACTTC.

This clone came up once. The rearrangement uses TRBV7-2 and TRBJ1-1; D not certain. This CDR3 comprises 12 residues. The V gene's germline CDR1 is SGHTA and CDR2 FQGNSA. With 5 bases removed from V and 7 bases from J, the gap between germline ends came to 11 bases. The CDR3 nucleotides read TGTGCCAGCAGCCCACGGAGAGTTGAAGCTTTCTTT. Translation gives CASSPRRVEAFF.

As DNA, the CDR3 is TGTGCCAGCAGCACCCCTGGACCGTCGAGAGATACGCAGTATTTT. It yields the protein CASSTPGPSRDTQYF. V usage is TRBV7-9 and J usage is TRBJ2-3; D unresolved. V was clipped by 5 bases and J by 5 bases, with 17 bases between them. This CDR3 spans 15 amino acids. The germline V gene has CDR1 SEHNR and CDR2 FQNEAQ (reference sequence). Combining the CDR3 with reference TRBV7-9 and TRBJ2-3 gives the whole variable domain DTGVSQNPRHKITKRGQNVTFRCDPISEHNRLYWYRQTLGQGPEFLTYFQNEAQLEKSRLLSDRFSAERPKGSFSTLEIQRTEQGDSAMYLCASSTPGPSRDTQYFGPGTRLTVL.

V is TRBV28 and J is TRBJ1-3; D remains ambiguous. V lost 5 bases and J lost 1, with 9 bases in between. CDR3 length: 14 residues. CDR1 is MDHEN, CDR2 SYDVKM, per germline. DNA of the CDR3: TGTGCCAGCAGTAGGTCTCGGTCTGGAAACACCATATATTTT. As protein: CASSRSRSGNTIYF.

The chain recombines TRBV7-3 with TRBJ2-1, with TRBD1 matching over 11 bases. This CDR3 contains 15 residues. The germline gives CDR1 SGHTA, CDR2 FQGTGA. The V gene end was trimmed by 4 bases and the J gene end by 5 bases; junction bases not matched to a gene: 4. The CDR3 is CASSSGTGGHNEQFF. Here the CDR3 DNA reads TGTGCCAGCAGCTCCGGGACAGGGGGTCACAATGAGCAGTTCTTC. The full variable domain, its missing parts supplied by reference TRBV7-3 and TRBJ2-1, is GAGVSQTPSNKVTEKGKYVELRCDPISGHTALYWYRQSLGQGPEFLIYFQGTGAADDSGLPNDRFFAVRPEGSVSTLKIQRTERGDSAVYLCASSSGTGGHNEQFFGPGTRLTVL.

The genes are TRBV28 and TRBJ2-3; no clear D gene. This CDR3 has 12 amino acids. V was trimmed by 5 bases and J by 6 bases, leaving 9 bases between them. CDR1 MDHEN and CDR2 SYDVKM come from the germline V gene. In DNA form, the CDR3 reads TGTGCCAGCAGTACACCACAGGATACGCAGTATTTT. Amino acids: CASSTPQDTQYF.

The chain is built from TRBV28 and TRBJ2-2; TRBD1 matches at 9 bases. V lost 3 bases, J lost 7 bases, and 9 bases stayed unmatched. The length of the CDR3 is 16 residues. CDR1 is MDHEN and CDR2 is SYDVKM in the germline V gene. CDR3 coding DNA: TGTGCCAGCAGTTTGTGGGGACAGGGTAAAGGCGGGGAGCTGTTTTTT. This encodes CASSLWGQGKGGELFF.

J is TRBJ1-1 and V is TRBV7-8, with 7 bases matching TRBD1. The CDR3 totals 16 residues. Looked up from germline, CDR1 is SGHVS and CDR2 is FQNEAQ. The V gene end was trimmed by 5 bases and the J gene end by 0 bases; junction bases not matched to a gene: 9. CDR3 sequence: CASSHSRGDLNTEAFF. The DNA for the CDR3 is TGTGCCAGCAGCCACAGCAGGGGGGACTTGAACACTGAAGCTTTCTTT. Full variable domain (missing parts from reference TRBV7-8 and TRBJ1-1): GAGVSQSPRYKVAKRGQDVALRCDPISGHVSLFWYQQALGQGPEFLTYFQNEAQLDKSGLPSDRFFAERPEGSVSTLKIQRTQQEDSAVYLCASSHSRGDLNTEAFFGQGTRLTVV.

The chain uses TRBV7-2 and TRBJ2-7; tentative D call: TRBD1 (5 bases). CDR1 and CDR2 (germline): SGHTA, FQGNSA. The V gene lost 5 bases and the J gene lost 5 bases, with 10 bases spanning the gap. The CDR3 spans 12 residues. The CDR3 sequence: CASSIRQNEQYF. For the CDR3, the DNA is TGTGCCAGCAGCATCCGACAGAACGAGCAGTACTTC.

V gene TRBV11-2 combines with J gene TRBJ2-5, with D perhaps TRBD1 or TRBD2 (5 bases each). This CDR3 spans 14 amino acids. V dropped 4 bases and J dropped 7 bases, with 16 bases sitting between them. Germline CDR1 SGHAT, CDR2 FQNNGV. The CDR3 here is CASSSGLGVVTQYF. In DNA form, the CDR3 reads TGTGCCAGCAGCTCCGGACTGGGGGTTGTGACCCAGTACTTC.

The rearrangement uses TRBV9 and TRBJ1-2, with a tentative D call TRBD1 (6 bases). The length of the CDR3 is 12 residues. In germline, CDR1 is SGDLS, CDR2 YYNGEE. The V end lost 4 bases, the J end lost 8 bases, and 12 bases lay between the germline ends. CDR3 in DNA: TGTGCCAGCAGCTCGAGGGGGGCCGGCTACACCTTC. Amino acid sequence: CASSSRGAGYTF. Based on the CDR3 plus reference TRBV9 and TRBJ1-2, the full variable domain is DSGVTQTPKHLITATGQRVTLRCSPRSGDLSVYWYQQSLDQGLQFLIQYYNGEERAKGNILERFSAQQFPDLHSELNLSSLELGDSALYFCASSSRGAGYTFGSGTRLTVV.

The chain employs TRBV5-1 and TRBJ2-1; TRBD2 matches at 9 bases. From germline, CDR1 is SGHRS and CDR2 YFSETQ. This CDR3 contains 17 residues. V was clipped by 0 bases and J by 2 bases; unmatched bases: 6. DNA for the CDR3: TGCGCCAGCAGCTTGGCCCAACTAGCGGGCCCCTACAATGAGCAGTTCTTC. As protein: CASSLAQLAGPYNEQFF.

This rearrangement joins TRBV5-1 to TRBJ1-1; the D is unclear. This CDR3 contains 13 residues. The germline V gene encodes CDR1 SGHRS and CDR2 YFSETQ. V was shortened by 0 bases and J by 4 bases, with 7 bases between the two germline ends. The CDR3 sequence: CASSLGEFTEAFF. The CDR3, as DNA: TGCGCCAGCAGCTTGGGTGAGTTCACTGAAGCTTTCTTT.

The chain recombines TRBV7-2 with TRBJ1-5; no clear D gene. This CDR3 spans 13 amino acids. The V gene lost 2 bases and the J gene lost 7 bases, with 9 bases spanning the gap. The germline gives CDR1 SGHTA, CDR2 FQGNSA. Here the CDR3 reads CASSLSVWQPQHF. CDR3 nucleotide sequence: TGTGCCAGCAGCTTAAGCGTGTGGCAGCCCCAGCATTTT.

This clone has only a few counts. The chain uses TRBV6-1 and TRBJ1-1, with a tentative D call TRBD1 (6 bases). Germline V gives CDR1 MNHNS, CDR2 SASEGT. V gave up 6 bases and J gave up 5 bases, with 13 bases separating them. The CDR3 is 13 residues long. The CDR3: CASRKQGVTEAFF. CDR3 nucleotide sequence: TGTGCCAGCAGGAAACAGGGTGTTACTGAAGCTTTCTTT.

This rearrangement joins TRBV14 to TRBJ1-6, with D unclear. Germline lookup yields CDR1 SGHDN and CDR2 FVKESK. CDR3 size: 16 residues. Trimming removed 2 bases at V and 10 bases at J, with 18 bases between. CDR3 protein: CASSQWTSAEGSPLHF. CDR3 bases: TGTGCCAGCAGCCAATGGACCTCGGCAGAAGGATCACCCCTCCACTTT. Drawing the rest from reference TRBV14 and TRBJ1-6, the complete variable domain is EAGVTQFPSHSVIEKGQTVTLRCDPISGHDNLYWYRRVMGKEIKFLLHFVKESKQDESGMPNNRFLAERTGGTYSTLKVQPAELEDSGVYFCASSQWTSAEGSPLHFGNGTRLTVT.

On this clone: Distinct nucleotide sequences in the sample also encode this CDR3. The chain links TRBV9 to TRBJ2-7, with 8 bases identical to TRBD2. The CDR3 has 15 amino acids. Germline CDR1 and CDR2: SGDLS and YYNGEE. V lost 2 bases, J lost 0 bases, and 4 bases stayed unmatched. CDR3 DNA sequence: TGTGCCAGCAGCGTCGGGGGGACTAGCTCCTACGAGCAGTACTTC. Translating gives CASSVGGTSSYEQYF.

This sequence joins TRBV9 and TRBJ2-3; D not certain. The V gene's germline CDR1 is SGDLS and CDR2 YYNGEE. V was cut by 3 bases and J by 5 bases, with 4 bases left in between. The CDR3 runs to 11 residues. In DNA, the CDR3 is TGTGCCAGCAGCGAGGTAGATACGCAGTATTTT. It codes for CASSEVDTQYF. The full variable domain, completed using reference TRBV9 and TRBJ2-3, is DSGVTQTPKHLITATGQRVTLRCSPRSGDLSVYWYQQSLDQGLQFLIQYYNGEERAKGNILERFSAQQFPDLHSELNLSSLELGDSALYFCASSEVDTQYFGPGTRLTVL.

This clone was observed a single time. The chain combines TRBV11-1 with TRBJ2-5; the match to TRBD1 covers 7 bases. V was clipped by 5 bases and J by 7 bases; unmatched bases: 16. This CDR3 is 16 amino acids long. From germline, CDR1 is SGHAT and CDR2 FQDESV (reference sequence). The CDR3: CASSEGTDLSRGTQYF. CDR3 coding DNA: TGTGCCAGCAGCGAAGGGACAGATTTATCAAGAGGGACCCAGTACTTC.

The chain is built from TRBV28 and TRBJ1-3; no clear D gene. Trimming pared 5 bases from V and 0 bases from J, leaving 17 bases between. The CDR3 has 17 residues. Germline V lookup: CDR1 MDHEN, CDR2 SYDVKM. CDR3 nucleotide sequence: TGTGCCAGCAGTCGCCTAGGTCCCACGAGCTCTGGAAACACCATATATTTT. It yields the protein CASSRLGPTSSGNTIYF. The full variable domain, its missing parts supplied by reference TRBV28 and TRBJ1-3, is DVKVTQSSRYLVKRTGEKVFLECVQDMDHENMFWYRQDPGLGLRLIYFSYDVKMKEKGDIPEGYSVSREKKERFSLILESASTNQTSMYLCASSRLGPTSSGNTIYFGEGSWLTVV.